These 23 T cell receptor beta chains were all obtained from the same sample, sequenced in a study of T-cell memory formation after mild COVID-19. Each CDR3 protein gets one entry after TCRdb re-called the 5' RACE reads with MiXCR. The sample contains 110,000 to 150,000 distinct CDR3 sequences, under 30% of which appear only once. Sequences were obtained from PBMCs or a T cell subset sorted from them (not recorded which). The receptors here all came from an adult woman who had mild COVID-19 (a few samples of this study predate the infection). Cell type and time point are not known.

A few counts support this clonotype. The chain links TRBV7-9 to TRBJ2-7, with no clear D. There are 12 residues in the CDR3. From germline, CDR1 is SEHNR and CDR2 FQNEAQ (reference sequence). The V and J ends lost 4 bases and 6 bases respectively, with 10 bases between them. CDR3 bases: TGTGCCAGCAGCTCCGAAACGGGCGAGCAGTACTTC. Its protein product is CASSSETGEQYF.

The CDR3 sequence is CATSDFRQSYGYTF. As DNA, the CDR3 is TGTGCCACCAGTGATTTCCGACAGAGCTATGGCTACACCTTC. This chain connects TRBV24-1 to TRBJ1-2; weak D call: TRBD1 (5 bases). The V gene's germline CDR1 is KGHDR and CDR2 SFDVKD. The V end was cut by 1 base, the J end by 4 bases, with 9 bases between. CDR3 length equals 14 residues.

This rearrangement joins TRBV27 to TRBJ2-7; perhaps TRBD1 as D (5 bases). V was pared by 5 bases and J by 0 bases, with 17 bases between. The CDR3 runs 16 residues. Germline values: CDR1 MNHEY, CDR2 SMNVEV (reference sequence). This CDR3 is CASSIGRTFSSYEQYF. The CDR3 region has the DNA TGTGCCAGCAGTATCGGTCGGACATTTAGCTCCTACGAGCAGTACTTC.

This clonotype was picked up a small number of times. The CDR3 DNA reads as TGTGCCAGCAGTTGGACTAGCGGACCCTACGAGCAGTACTTC. Its protein is CASSWTSGPYEQYF. The rearrangement joins TRBV6-2 or TRBV6-3 to TRBJ2-7; TRBD2 matches at 10 bases. J lost 2 bases, V lost 4 bases, and 2 bases had no gene match. This CDR3 spans 14 amino acids. The germline V gene encodes CDR1 MNHEY and CDR2 SVGEGT.

V usage is TRBV9 and J usage is TRBJ2-3; 10 bases are a match to TRBD2. CDR3 length equals 16 residues. Unmatched junction bases numbered 7, after V lost 0 bases and J lost 6 bases. Germline CDR1 and CDR2: SGDLS and YYNGEE. CDR3 nucleotides: TGTGCCAGCAGCGTAGGAGCGGGGGGGTATTTGGATACGCAGTATTTT. Its protein product is CASSVGAGGYLDTQYF. The complete variable domain, with remaining parts taken from reference TRBV9 and TRBJ2-3, reads DSGVTQTPKHLITATGQRVTLRCSPRSGDLSVYWYQQSLDQGLQFLIQYYNGEERAKGNILERFSAQQFPDLHSELNLSSLELGDSALYFCASSVGAGGYLDTQYFGPGTRLTVL.

This clonotype was detected a few times. The rearrangement uses TRBV7-9 and TRBJ1-1; D is undetermined. Germline V gives CDR1 SEHNR, CDR2 FQNEAQ (reference sequence). This CDR3 is built from 13 residues. V lost 7 bases and J 11 bases, leaving 20 bases between the germline ends. The CDR3 protein is CASNSRWGSAAFF. The CDR3, as DNA: TGTGCCAGCAACTCGAGGTGGGGATCCGCGGCTTTCTTT.

This clonotype was seen only a few times. The V gene is TRBV29-1, the J gene TRBJ1-1; tentative D call: TRBD1 (5 bases). Germline CDR1 is SQVTM and CDR2 is ANQGSEA. This CDR3 has 14 residues. Trimming stripped 4 bases from V and 1 base from J, with 13 bases between. Here the CDR3 reads CSVGGAGRNTEAFF. The CDR3 nucleotides read TGCAGCGTTGGGGGCGCGGGGAGGAACACTGAAGCTTTCTTT. Complete variable domain (other parts from reference TRBV29-1 and TRBJ1-1): SAVISQKPSRDICQRGTSLTIQCQVDSQVTMMFWYRQQPGQSLTLIATANQGSEATYESGFVIDKFPISRPNLTFSTLTVSNMSPEDSSIYLCSVGGAGRNTEAFFGQGTRLTVV.

The chain employs TRBV24-1 and TRBJ2-2, with D perhaps assigned TRBD1 or TRBD2 (5 bases each). The ends were cut back, 2 bases at V and 5 bases at J, with 14 bases in the middle. In germline, CDR1 is KGHDR, CDR2 SFDVKD. This CDR3 contains 16 residues. The CDR3 DNA is TGTGCCACCAGTGATTCGGATTGGGACCTAACCGGGGAGCTGTTTTTT. It specifies CATSDSDWDLTGELFF.

This clonotype appeared a few times. The chain uses TRBV7-9 and TRBJ2-6; D call uncertain. CDR1 is SEHNR, CDR2 FQNEAQ, per germline (reference sequence). Trimming removed 1 base at V and 0 bases at J, with 4 bases between. CDR3 size: 15 residues. CDR3 in DNA: TGTGCCAGCAGCTTAGGAAGCTCTGGGGCCAACGTCCTGACTTTC. Translated, it gives CASSLGSSGANVLTF. Based on the CDR3 plus reference TRBV7-9 and TRBJ2-6, the full variable domain is DTGVSQNPRHKITKRGQNVTFRCDPISEHNRLYWYRQTLGQGPEFLTYFQNEAQLEKSRLLSDRFSAERPKGSFSTLEIQRTEQGDSAMYLCASSLGSSGANVLTFGAGSRLTVL.

This chain joins TRBV9 and TRBJ2-7; 8 bases are a match to TRBD2. CDR3 length equals 15 residues. After removal of 3 bases from V and 2 bases from J, the junction contained 7 bases not matched to a gene. Germline-derived CDR1 and CDR2 are SGDLS and YYNGEE. The CDR3 sequence: CASSGLATPAYEQYF. The CDR3, as DNA: TGTGCCAGCAGCGGACTAGCGACCCCCGCCTACGAGCAGTACTTC.

This clonotype was picked up a small number of times. The chain is built from TRBV7-2 and TRBJ2-3; 8 bases align to TRBD2. Germline CDR1 and CDR2: SGHTA and FQGNSA. This CDR3 is 16 amino acids long. The junction had 7 bases not matched to a gene; V was cut back by 5 bases and J by 0 bases. The CDR3 nucleotides read TGTGCCAGCAGCCCTATAGCGGGACTCAGCACAGATACGCAGTATTTT. This translates into CASSPIAGLSTDTQYF. Combining the CDR3 with reference TRBV7-2 and TRBJ2-3 gives the whole variable domain GAGVSQSPSNKVTEKGKDVELRCDPISGHTALYWYRQSLGQGLEFLIYFQGNSAPDKSGLPSDRFSAERTGGSVSTLTIQRTQQEDSAVYLCASSPIAGLSTDTQYFGPGTRLTVL.

This clonotype was seen a few times. V usage is TRBV2 and J usage is TRBJ2-2; no clear D. V was trimmed by 0 bases and J by 7 bases, leaving 0 bases between them. There are 11 residues in the CDR3. Germline values: CDR1 SNHLY, CDR2 FYNNEI. As DNA, the CDR3 is TGTGCCAGCAGTGAAGCCGGGGAGCTGTTTTTT. Encoded protein: CASSEAGELFF.

The V gene is TRBV5-6, the J gene TRBJ1-2, with TRBD1 identical over 12 bases. Germline CDR1 reads SGHDT; CDR2 reads YYEEEE. The CDR3 loop spans 16 amino acids. The ends lost 0 bases at V and 4 bases at J; junction bases unmatched: 4. The CDR3 loop is CASSLGGQGASYGYTF. The CDR3 bases are TGTGCCAGCAGCTTGGGGGGACAGGGGGCGAGCTATGGCTACACCTTC.

This chain connects TRBV25-1 to TRBJ1-2; no definite D call. Germline V gene data show CDR1 as MGHDK and CDR2 as SYGVNS. This CDR3 is built from 13 residues. Trimming took 4 bases from V and 4 from J, leaving 10 bases between them. The CDR3 spells CASSAPGPYGYTF. DNA of the CDR3: TGTGCCAGCAGTGCGCCGGGCCCCTATGGCTACACCTTC.

This clonotype was seen at least ten times. The genes are TRBV10-3 and TRBJ2-1, with 8 bases that match TRBD2. CDR1 and CDR2 from the germline V gene are ENHRY and SYGVKD. V dropped 4 bases and J dropped 1; count of bases not matched to a gene: 18. The CDR3 has 20 amino acids. For the CDR3, the DNA is TGTGCCATCAGTGTACTCAGGCGGGAGGCCCGGGGTTTATCCTACAATGAGCAGTTCTTC. Its translation is CAISVLRREARGLSYNEQFF.

This clonotype was seen repeatedly, ten times or more. The J gene is TRBJ1-5, the V gene TRBV20-1; D possibly corresponds to TRBD1 (6 bases). Trimming left V 3 bases short and J 5 bases short, with 14 bases between. Germline V gene sequence: CDR1 DFQATT, CDR2 SNEGSKA (reference sequence). CDR3 size: 14 residues. The CDR3 DNA reads TGCAGTGCTAGTCCCTCAGGGGACTATCAGCCCCAGCATTTT. It is translated as CSASPSGDYQPQHF.

The V call is TRBV6-6, the J call TRBJ2-5; 12 bases fit TRBD2. V dropped 5 bases and J dropped 3; count of bases not matched to a gene: 10. The CDR3 sequence is 17 residues long. The germline CDR1 and CDR2 sequences are MNHNY and SVGAGI (reference sequence). DNA of the CDR3: TGTGCCAGCAGTGCCCTCCTAGCGGGAGGGCCTAAAGAGACCCAGTACTTC. Protein: CASSALLAGGPKETQYF.

This clonotype appeared a few times. The V gene is TRBV7-8, the J gene TRBJ2-5, with a possible D match to TRBD1 (5 bases). The V end was cut by 5 bases, the J end by 1 base, with 17 bases between. The CDR3 totals 16 residues. CDR1 and CDR2 from the germline V gene are SGHVS and FQNEAQ. CDR3 region: CASSISLRQIQETQYF. DNA of the CDR3: TGTGCCAGCAGCATATCCCTCCGACAGATCCAAGAGACCCAGTACTTC.

This clonotype was seen just once. The chain carries TRBV6-2 or TRBV6-3 and TRBJ2-5, with D possibly called TRBD1 or TRBD2 (5 bases each). Trimming removed 6 bases from V and 3 bases from J, with 14 bases in between. The CDR3 runs 14 residues. Per the germline V gene, CDR1 is MNHEY and CDR2 is SVGEGT. Here the CDR3 DNA reads TGTGCCAGCAGGGAGTGGGGGAAGGAAGAGACCCAGTACTTC. It translates to CASREWGKEETQYF.

The CDR3 bases are TGCGCCAGCAGCCAAGTTCTTGGGCAGGGAGACGGCTACACCTTC. It translates to CASSQVLGQGDGYTF. This chain links TRBV4-1 with TRBJ1-2; maybe TRBD1 (5 bases). This CDR3 spans 15 amino acids. V lost 1 base to trimming and J lost 8 bases, with 17 bases between them. Germline V gives CDR1 MGHRA, CDR2 YSYEKL.

This clonotype was picked up a small number of times. The rearrangement links TRBV15 to TRBJ2-2; 9 bases align to TRBD1. V dropped 0 bases and J dropped 12; count of bases not matched to a gene: 5. The V gene's germline CDR1 is LNHNV and CDR2 YYDKDF (reference sequence). The CDR3 spans 14 residues. As DNA, the CDR3 is TGTGCCACCAGCAGAGATGGGGACAGGGTACAGCTGTTTTTT. It codes for CATSRDGDRVQLFF.

This clonotype has more than one count but fewer than ten. The chain carries TRBV7-9 and TRBJ2-3; 9 bases map to TRBD2. The CDR3 is 16 residues long. Germline V lookup: CDR1 SEHNR, CDR2 FQNEAQ (reference sequence). V lost 3 bases and J lost 4; bases outside the gene matches: 8. This CDR3 reads CASSFRLAEGADTQYF. The DNA for the CDR3 is TGTGCCAGCAGCTTCCGACTAGCGGAAGGGGCAGATACGCAGTATTTT.

This clonotype turned up a few times. The chain links TRBV7-9 to TRBJ2-2; D remains ambiguous. With 6 bases removed from V and 6 bases from J, the gap between germline ends came to 8 bases. CDR1 is SEHNR, CDR2 FQNEAQ, per germline (reference sequence). The CDR3 spans 12 residues. CDR3 sequence (DNA): TGTGCCAGCAGACCCATCGCCGGGGAGCTGTTTTTT. Its protein is CASRPIAGELFF.